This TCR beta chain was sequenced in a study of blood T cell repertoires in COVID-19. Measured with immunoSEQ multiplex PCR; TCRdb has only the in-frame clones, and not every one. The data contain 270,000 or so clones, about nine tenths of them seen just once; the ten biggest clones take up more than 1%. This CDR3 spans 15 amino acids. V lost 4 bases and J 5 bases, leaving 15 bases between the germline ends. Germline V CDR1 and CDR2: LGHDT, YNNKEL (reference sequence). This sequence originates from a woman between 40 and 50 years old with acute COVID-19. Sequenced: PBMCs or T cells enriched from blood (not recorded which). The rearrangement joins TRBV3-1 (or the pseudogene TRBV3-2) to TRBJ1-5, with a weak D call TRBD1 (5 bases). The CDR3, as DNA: TGTGCCAGCAGCCCAACCAACAGGCTTTATCAGCCCCAGCATTTT. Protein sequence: CASSPTNRLYQPQHF.